These 3 T cell receptor beta chains came from one sample sequenced in a study of shared clonotypes between healthy human individuals. The method was immunoSEQ multiplex PCR; TCRdb's version includes in-frame clones alone and lacks a portion of them. Found here are some 660,000 clones, roughly 73% of them singletons; the top ten hold under 2%. The sequenced sample was memory CD4+ T cells sorted from blood. Noted subset: CD45RA-negative fraction. The receptors were sampled from a woman in her twenties or thirties in good health.

As DNA, the CDR3 is TGTGCCAGCAGCTTAGGTAGCGGGAGCTTGGGCACAGATACGCAGTATTTT. It specifies CASSLGSGSLGTDTQYF. The chain uses TRBV7-9 and TRBJ2-3; TRBD2 matches at 9 bases. The CDR3 has 17 amino acids. Germline V gene sequence: CDR1 SEHNR, CDR2 FQNEAQ (reference sequence). Losses at the gene ends were 1 base for V and 1 base for J; bases not matched to a gene: 6.

The CDR3 nucleotides are TGTGCCAGCAGTGAAGGATGGGACGGGACAGGGGTCTACGAGCAGTACTTC. It encodes CASSEGWDGTGVYEQYF. The gene calls are TRBV6-1 and TRBJ2-7, with TRBD1 matching over 10 bases. The junction had 9 bases not matched to a gene; V was cut back by 1 base and J by 3 bases. The CDR3 is made up of 17 amino acids. Looked up from germline, CDR1 is MNHNS and CDR2 is SASEGT.

V and J are TRBV6-5 and TRBJ2-1; 7 nucleotides align to TRBD1. The germline CDR1 and CDR2 sequences are MNHEY and SVGAGI. The J segment lost 2 bases and the V segment lost 4 bases, leaving 8 bases of the junction unmatched. The CDR3 is 16 residues long. The CDR3 DNA reads as TGTGCCAGCAGTTCAGACCTTACAGGGGCCTACAATGAGCAGTTCTTC. It is translated as CASSSDLTGAYNEQFF.